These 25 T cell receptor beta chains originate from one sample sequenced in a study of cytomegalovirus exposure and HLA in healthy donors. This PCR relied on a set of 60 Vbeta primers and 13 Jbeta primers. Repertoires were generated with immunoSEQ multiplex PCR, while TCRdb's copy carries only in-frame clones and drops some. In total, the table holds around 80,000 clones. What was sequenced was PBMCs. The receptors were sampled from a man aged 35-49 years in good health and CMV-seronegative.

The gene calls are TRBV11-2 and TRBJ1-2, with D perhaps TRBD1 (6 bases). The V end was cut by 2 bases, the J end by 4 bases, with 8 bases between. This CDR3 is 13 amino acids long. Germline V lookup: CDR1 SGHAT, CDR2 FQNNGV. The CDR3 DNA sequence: TGTGCCAGCAGCTTAATGGACAGCTATGGCTACACCTTC. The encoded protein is CASSLMDSYGYTF. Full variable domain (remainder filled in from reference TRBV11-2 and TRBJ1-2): EAGVAQSPRYKIIEKRQSVAFWCNPISGHATLYWYQQILGQGPKLLIQFQNNGVVDDSQLPKDRFSAERLKGVDSTLKIQPAKLEDSAVYLCASSLMDSYGYTFGSGTRLTVV.

The CDR3 region has the DNA TGTGCCAGCAGCTTGGGCCCCCCGGGACAGCTAATGAACACTGAAGCTTTCTTT. Residues: CASSLGPPGQLMNTEAFF. The chain is built from TRBV5-6 and TRBJ1-1; 7 nucleotides line up with TRBD1. CDR1 and CDR2 (germline): SGHDT, YYEEEE. This CDR3 contains 18 residues. The ends lost 0 bases at V and 0 bases at J; junction bases unmatched: 11. The full variable domain, its missing parts supplied by reference TRBV5-6 and TRBJ1-1, is DAGVTQSPTHLIKTRGQQVTLRCSPKSGHDTVSWYQQALGQGPQFIFQYYEEEERQRGNFPDRFSGHQFPNYSSELNVNALLLGDSALYLCASSLGPPGQLMNTEAFFGQGTRLTVV.

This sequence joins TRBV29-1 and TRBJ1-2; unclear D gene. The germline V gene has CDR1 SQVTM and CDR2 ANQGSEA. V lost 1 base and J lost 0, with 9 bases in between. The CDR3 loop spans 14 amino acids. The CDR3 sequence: CSVEGSQTNYGYTF. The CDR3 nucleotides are TGCAGCGTTGAAGGGAGCCAAACTAACTATGGCTACACCTTC.

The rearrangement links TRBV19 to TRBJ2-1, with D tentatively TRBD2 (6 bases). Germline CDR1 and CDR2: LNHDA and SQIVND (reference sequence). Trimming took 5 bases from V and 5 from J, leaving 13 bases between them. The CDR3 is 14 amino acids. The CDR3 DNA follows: TGTGCCAGTAGTTTTGGCGGGGTTAACAATGAGCAGTTCTTC. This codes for CASSFGGVNNEQFF.

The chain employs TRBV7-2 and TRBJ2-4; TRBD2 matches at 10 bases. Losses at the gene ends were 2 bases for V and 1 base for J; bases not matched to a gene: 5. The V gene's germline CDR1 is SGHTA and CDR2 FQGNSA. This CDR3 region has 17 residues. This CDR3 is CASSLQAGGPAKNIQYF. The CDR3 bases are TGTGCCAGCAGCTTACAAGCGGGGGGGCCGGCCAAAAACATTCAGTACTTC.

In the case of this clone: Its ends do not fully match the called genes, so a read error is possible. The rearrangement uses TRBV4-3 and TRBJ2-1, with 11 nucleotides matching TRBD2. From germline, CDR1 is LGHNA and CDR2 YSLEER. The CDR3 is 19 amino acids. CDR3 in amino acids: CASSQASGGRSSSYSEQFF. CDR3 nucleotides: TGCGCCAGCAGCCAAGCTAGCGGGGGGCGTAGCAGCTCCTACAGTGAGCAGTTCTTC.

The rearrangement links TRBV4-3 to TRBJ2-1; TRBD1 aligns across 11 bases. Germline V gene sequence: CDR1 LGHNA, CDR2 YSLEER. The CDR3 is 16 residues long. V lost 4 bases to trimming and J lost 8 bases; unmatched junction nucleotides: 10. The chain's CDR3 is CASSPEGQGAIYEQFF. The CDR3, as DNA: TGCGCCAGCAGCCCCGAAGGACAGGGGGCAATCTATGAGCAGTTCTTC.

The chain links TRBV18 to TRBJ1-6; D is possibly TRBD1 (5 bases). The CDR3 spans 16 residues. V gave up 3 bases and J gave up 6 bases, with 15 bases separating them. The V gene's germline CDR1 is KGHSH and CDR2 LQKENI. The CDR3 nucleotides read TGTGCCAGCTCACCGGAAATGACAGCCGTTAATTCACCCCTCCACTTT. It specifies CASSPEMTAVNSPLHF.

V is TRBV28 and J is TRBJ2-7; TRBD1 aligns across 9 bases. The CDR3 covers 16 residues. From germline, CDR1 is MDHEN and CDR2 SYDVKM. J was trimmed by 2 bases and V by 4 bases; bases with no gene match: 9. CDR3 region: CASSSPGQGVPYEQYF. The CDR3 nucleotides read TGTGCCAGCAGTTCGCCGGGACAGGGCGTCCCCTACGAGCAGTACTTC. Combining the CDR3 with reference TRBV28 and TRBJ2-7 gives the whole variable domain DVKVTQSSRYLVKRTGEKVFLECVQDMDHENMFWYRQDPGLGLRLIYFSYDVKMKEKGDIPEGYSVSREKKERFSLILESASTNQTSMYLCASSSPGQGVPYEQYFGPGTRLTVT.

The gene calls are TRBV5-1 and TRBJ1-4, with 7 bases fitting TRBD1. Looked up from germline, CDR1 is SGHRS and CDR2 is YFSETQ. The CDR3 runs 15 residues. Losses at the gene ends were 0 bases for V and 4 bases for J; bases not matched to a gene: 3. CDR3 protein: CASSLDRGGNEKLFF. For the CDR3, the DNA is TGCGCCAGCAGCTTGGACAGGGGAGGTAATGAAAAACTGTTTTTT.

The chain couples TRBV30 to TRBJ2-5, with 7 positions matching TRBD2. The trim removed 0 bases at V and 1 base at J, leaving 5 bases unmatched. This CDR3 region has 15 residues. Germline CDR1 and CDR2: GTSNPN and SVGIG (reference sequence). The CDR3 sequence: CAWSVFGGVQETQYF. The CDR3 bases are TGTGCCTGGAGTGTATTTGGGGGGGTCCAAGAGACCCAGTACTTC.

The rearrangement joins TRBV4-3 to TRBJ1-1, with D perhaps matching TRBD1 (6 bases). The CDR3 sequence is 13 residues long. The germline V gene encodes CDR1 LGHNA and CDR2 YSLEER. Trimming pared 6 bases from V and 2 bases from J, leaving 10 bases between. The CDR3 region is CASRRQVNTEAFF. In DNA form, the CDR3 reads TGCGCCAGCAGACGACAGGTAAACACTGAAGCTTTCTTT.

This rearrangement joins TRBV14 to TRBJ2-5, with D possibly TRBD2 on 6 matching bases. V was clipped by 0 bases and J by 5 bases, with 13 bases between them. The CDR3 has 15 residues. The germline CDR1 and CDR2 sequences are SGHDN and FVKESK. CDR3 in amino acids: CASSQDRGATETQYF. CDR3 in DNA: TGTGCCAGCAGCCAAGATCGCGGGGCAACGGAGACCCAGTACTTC.

CDR3 sequence reads: CASSAQRDKTDEKLFF. For the CDR3, the DNA is TGTGCCAGCAGCGCCCAGAGGGACAAAACGGATGAAAAACTGTTTTTT. J is TRBJ1-4 and V is TRBV9; tentative D call: TRBD1 (6 bases). Germline V lookup: CDR1 SGDLS, CDR2 YYNGEE. V lost 3 bases to trimming and J lost 6 bases, with 18 bases between them. The CDR3 is 16 residues long.

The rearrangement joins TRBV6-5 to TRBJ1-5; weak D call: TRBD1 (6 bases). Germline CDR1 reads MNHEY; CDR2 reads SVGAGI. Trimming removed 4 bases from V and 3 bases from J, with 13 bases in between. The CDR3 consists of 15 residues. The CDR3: CASSFDRKNNQPQHF. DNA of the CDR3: TGTGCCAGCAGTTTCGACAGGAAGAACAATCAGCCCCAGCATTTT.

CDR3 region: CASSLRAAGGTYEQYF. The DNA for the CDR3 is TGTGCCAGCAGCTTAAGAGCGGCGGGGGGAACCTACGAGCAGTACTTC. V and J are TRBV7-2 and TRBJ2-7; 8 bases are shared with TRBD2. Germline assignment: CDR1 SGHTA and CDR2 FQGNSA. The V and J ends lost 2 bases and 2 bases, in that order; junction bases with no gene match: 8. This CDR3 is 16 amino acids long.

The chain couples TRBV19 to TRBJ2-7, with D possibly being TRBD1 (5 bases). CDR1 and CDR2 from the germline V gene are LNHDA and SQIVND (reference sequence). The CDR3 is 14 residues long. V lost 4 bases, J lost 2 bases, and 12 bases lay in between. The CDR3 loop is CASSRKDTPYEQYF. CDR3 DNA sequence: TGTGCCAGTAGTAGGAAGGACACCCCCTACGAGCAGTACTTC.

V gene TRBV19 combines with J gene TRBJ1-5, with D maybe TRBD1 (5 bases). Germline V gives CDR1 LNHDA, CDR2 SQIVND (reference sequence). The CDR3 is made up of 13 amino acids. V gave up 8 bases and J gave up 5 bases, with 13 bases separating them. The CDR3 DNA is TGTGCCAGTGTCGCGGGAGGGGATCAGCCCCAGCATTTT. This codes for CASVAGGDQPQHF.

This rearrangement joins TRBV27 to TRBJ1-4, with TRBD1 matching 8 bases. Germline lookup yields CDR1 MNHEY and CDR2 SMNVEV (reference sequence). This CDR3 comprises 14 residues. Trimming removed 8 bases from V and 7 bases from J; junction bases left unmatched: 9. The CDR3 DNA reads TGTGCCAGCGGAGACAGGGGAAGGGTTGAAAAACTGTTTTTT. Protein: CASGDRGRVEKLFF.

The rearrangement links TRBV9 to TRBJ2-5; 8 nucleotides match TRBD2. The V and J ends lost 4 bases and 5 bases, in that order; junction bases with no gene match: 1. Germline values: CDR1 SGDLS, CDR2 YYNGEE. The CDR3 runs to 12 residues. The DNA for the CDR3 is TGTGCCAGCAGCTCTAGCGGGGAGACCCAGTACTTC. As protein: CASSSSGETQYF.

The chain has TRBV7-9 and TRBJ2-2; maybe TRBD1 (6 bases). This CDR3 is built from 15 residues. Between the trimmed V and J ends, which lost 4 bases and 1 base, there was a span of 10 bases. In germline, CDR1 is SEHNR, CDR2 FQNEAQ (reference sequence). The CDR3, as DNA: TGTGCCAGCAGCTCCAACAGGGTGAACACCGGGGAGCTGTTTTTT. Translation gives CASSSNRVNTGELFF.

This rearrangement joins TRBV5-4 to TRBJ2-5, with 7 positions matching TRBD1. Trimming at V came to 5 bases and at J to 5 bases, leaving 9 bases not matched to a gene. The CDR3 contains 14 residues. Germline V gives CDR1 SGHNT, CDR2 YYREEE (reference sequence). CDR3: CASRERQGGETQYF. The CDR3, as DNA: TGTGCCAGCAGGGAAAGACAGGGTGGCGAGACCCAGTACTTC.

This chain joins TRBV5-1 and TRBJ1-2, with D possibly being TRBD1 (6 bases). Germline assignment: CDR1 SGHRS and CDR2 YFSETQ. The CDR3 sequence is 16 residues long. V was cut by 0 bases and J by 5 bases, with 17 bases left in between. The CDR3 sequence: CASSLEGQPSIYGYTF. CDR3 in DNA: TGCGCCAGCAGCTTGGAGGGACAACCCTCCATTTATGGCTACACCTTC.

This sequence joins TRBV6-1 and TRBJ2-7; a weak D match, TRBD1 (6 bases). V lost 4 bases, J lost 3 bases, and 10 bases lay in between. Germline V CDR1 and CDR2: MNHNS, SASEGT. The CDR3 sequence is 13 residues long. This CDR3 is CASSVRDNYEQYF. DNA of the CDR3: TGTGCCAGCAGTGTACGGGACAACTACGAGCAGTACTTC.

The CDR3 nucleotides are TGTGCCAGCTCCCGGGACTCCTCCTACAATGAGCAGTTCTTC. Its protein is CASSRDSSYNEQFF. The chain combines TRBV19 with TRBJ2-1; D may be TRBD2 (6 bases). The CDR3 consists of 14 residues. V was pared by 9 bases and J by 0 bases, with 12 bases between. Germline V CDR1 and CDR2: LNHDA, SQIVND (reference sequence).